The 21 T cell receptor beta chains below were found in one sample sequenced in a study of control samples from healthy donors and cancer patients. TCRdb keeps only in-frame clones here, not all; method: immunoSEQ multiplex PCR. The sample shows about 130,000 clones, roughly 87% of them seen only once. The sample was blood. All receptors come from a man younger than 30 in good health.

In nucleotides, the CDR3 is TGTGCCAGCAGCTACCGCTTGACAGGGGGCTATGGCTACACCTTC. Translation gives CASSYRLTGGYGYTF. V gene TRBV6-5 combines with J gene TRBJ1-2; 9 nucleotides line up with TRBD1. Germline CDR1 reads MNHEY; CDR2 reads SVGAGI. V dropped 6 bases and J dropped 4; count of bases not matched to a gene: 9. The CDR3 runs 15 residues.

This clone was recorded once. V is TRBV3-1 (or the pseudogene TRBV3-2) and J is TRBJ2-1; D is unclear. Looked up from germline, CDR1 is LGHDT and CDR2 is YNNKEL (reference sequence). V lost 2 bases to trimming and J lost 0 bases, with 14 bases between them. This CDR3 has 17 residues. The CDR3 protein is CASSQKAVLSSYNEQFF. CDR3 in DNA: TGTGCCAGCAGCCAAAAGGCCGTCCTGAGCTCCTACAATGAGCAGTTCTTC.

This clone was recorded only once. The rearrangement uses TRBV5-8 and TRBJ2-7, with TRBD1 as a possible D gene (6 bases). Germline V lookup: CDR1 SGHTS, CDR2 YDEGEE. The length of the CDR3 is 13 residues. The V gene lost 4 bases and the J gene lost 2 bases, with 10 bases spanning the gap. CDR3 in DNA: TGTGCCAGCAGCATAGACAGGCCCTACGAGCAGTACTTC. Protein product: CASSIDRPYEQYF.

The V gene is TRBV18, the J gene TRBJ2-7, with 11 bases matching TRBD2. The CDR3 is made up of 14 amino acids. Germline-derived CDR1 and CDR2 are KGHSH and LQKENI. V was clipped by 3 bases and J by 3 bases; unmatched bases: 1. In nucleotides, the CDR3 is TGTGCCAGCTCACCCGGGACTAGCGGCTACGAGCAGTACTTC. Its translation is CASSPGTSGYEQYF.

This chain connects TRBV5-6 to TRBJ1-2; TRBD1 matches 7 bases. The CDR3 extends over 14 amino acids. The germline gives CDR1 SGHDT, CDR2 YYEEEE. Trimming cost V 4 bases and J 4 bases; bases outside gene matches: 7. CDR3 sequence (DNA): TGTGCCAGCAGCCGTGGACAGGCCGTCTATGGCTACACCTTC. Residues: CASSRGQAVYGYTF.

This chain links TRBV4-2 with TRBJ2-3; 9 bases map to TRBD2. CDR1 and CDR2 (germline): LGHNA, YNFKEQ. There are 19 residues in the CDR3. With 2 bases clipped from V and 3 bases from J, the junction kept 15 bases outside the gene matches. CDR3 nucleotides: TGTGCCAGCAGCCAACCCCGAGGTGAAAGTAGCGGGAGAACAGATACGCAGTATTTT. This sequence encodes CASSQPRGESSGRTDTQYF.

The V call is TRBV12-5, the J call TRBJ1-1; tentative D call: TRBD1 (5 bases). This CDR3 region has 13 residues. Trimming left V 4 bases short and J 8 bases short, with 14 bases between. Germline V gene data show CDR1 as LGHNT and CDR2 as FRNRAP. CDR3 DNA: TGTGCTAGTGGTTGGGACCTTGATGGGGAAGCTTTCTTT. Translation: CASGWDLDGEAFF.

V and J are TRBV7-9 and TRBJ2-1; a weak D match, TRBD2 (6 bases). CDR1 is SEHNR, CDR2 FQNEAQ, per germline (reference sequence). There are 15 residues in the CDR3. V was pared by 3 bases and J by 2 bases, with 11 bases between. In DNA form, the CDR3 reads TGTGCCAGCAGCTTTTCGGGAGAGGCCTACAATGAGCAGTTCTTC. Protein product: CASSFSGEAYNEQFF.

V and J are TRBV18 and TRBJ1-2, with D possibly being TRBD1 (6 bases). The CDR3 covers 16 residues. Between the trimmed V and J ends, which lost 4 bases and 0 bases, there was a span of 15 bases. The germline CDR1 and CDR2 sequences are KGHSH and LQKENI. The CDR3 loop reads CASSQTGQPANYGYTF. The CDR3 DNA reads TGTGCCAGCTCACAGACAGGACAGCCAGCTAACTATGGCTACACCTTC.

The chain joins TRBV4-3 to TRBJ2-1, with D unclear. Germline V gene data show CDR1 as LGHNA and CDR2 as YSLEER. V lost 2 bases and J lost 0, with 8 bases in between. The length of the CDR3 is 15 residues. CDR3 region: CASSQSIPSYNEQFF. DNA of the CDR3: TGCGCCAGCAGCCAATCAATACCCTCCTACAATGAGCAGTTCTTC.

The rearrangement uses TRBV27 and TRBJ2-2, with D unresolved. From germline, CDR1 is MNHEY and CDR2 SMNVEV (reference sequence). V shed 3 bases and J shed 4 bases, with 6 bases lying between them. The CDR3 consists of 13 residues. The CDR3 sequence: CASSFGATGELFF. Here the CDR3 DNA reads TGTGCCAGCAGTTTTGGAGCCACCGGGGAGCTGTTTTTT.

This chain connects TRBV11-2 to TRBJ2-3, with no clear D. Trimming removed 5 bases at V and 4 bases at J, with 7 bases between. The CDR3 spans 12 residues. Per the germline V gene, CDR1 is SGHAT and CDR2 is FQNNGV. The CDR3 nucleotides read TGTGCCAGCAGCCCACAGCCAGATACGCAGTATTTT. This encodes CASSPQPDTQYF.

Regarding this clone: This may come from a read error, since a much larger clone is one base off. Other DNA variants within this sample encode the same CDR3. V and J are TRBV7-2 and TRBJ1-5; D uncertain. This CDR3 spans 12 amino acids. Germline assignment: CDR1 SGHTA and CDR2 FQGNSA. Trimming pared 5 bases from V and 3 bases from J, leaving 5 bases between. This chain's CDR3 is CASSPFNQPQHF. The CDR3 DNA reads as TGTGCCAGCAGCCCATTCAATCAGCCCCAGCATTTT.

This chain joins TRBV7-9 and TRBJ2-7, with 9 nucleotides matching TRBD1. There are 16 residues in the CDR3. With V trimmed by 3 bases and J by 4 bases, 10 bases remained unmatched. Germline V gene data show CDR1 as SEHNR and CDR2 as FQNEAQ (reference sequence). DNA for the CDR3: TGTGCCAGCAGCTTCCCCGCACAGGGGGCGCATTACGAGCAGTACTTC. Translating gives CASSFPAQGAHYEQYF.

The chain employs TRBV10-3 and TRBJ1-3; tentative D call: TRBD1 (5 bases). This CDR3 has 14 amino acids. V was cut by 6 bases and J by 2 bases, with 11 bases left in between. Per the germline V gene, CDR1 is ENHRY and CDR2 is SYGVKD. Here the CDR3 DNA reads TGTGCCATCAGGGGGCCCAGGGCTGGAAACACCATATATTTT. Translating it yields CAIRGPRAGNTIYF.

This sequence joins TRBV6-5 and TRBJ1-2, with unresolved D. The germline V gene has CDR1 MNHEY and CDR2 SVGAGI. CDR3 length: 12 residues. V was shortened by 6 bases and J by 2 bases, with 7 bases between the two germline ends. The CDR3 DNA is TGTGCCAGCAGCAACGACAACTATGGCTACACCTTC. Protein sequence: CASSNDNYGYTF.

In DNA form, the CDR3 reads TGTGCCAGCAGTTACTCGTCATGGAGGCCAACCTACGAGCAGTACTTC. This sequence encodes CASSYSSWRPTYEQYF. The chain couples TRBV6-2 or TRBV6-3 to TRBJ2-7; D may be TRBD2 (5 bases). The CDR3 length is 16 residues. Germline V gene lookup returns CDR1 MNHEY and CDR2 SVGEGT. The germline V and J ends were trimmed by 0 bases and 2 bases, with 14 bases remaining between them.

The chain's CDR3 is CASSFIGSGIKLFF. The CDR3 nucleotides read TGTGCCAGCAGCTTTATTGGCTCGGGGATAAAACTGTTTTTT. The gene calls are TRBV11-2 and TRBJ1-4; no clear D gene. This CDR3 has 14 amino acids. Germline V gives CDR1 SGHAT, CDR2 FQNNGV. V was clipped by 3 bases and J by 10 bases, with 15 bases between them.

This clone was counted a single time. The chain combines TRBV18 with TRBJ2-7; tentatively, D is TRBD1 or TRBD2 (5 bases each). The germline gives CDR1 KGHSH, CDR2 LQKENI. The V and J ends lost 3 bases and 1 base respectively, with 16 bases between them. This CDR3 region has 16 residues. Here the CDR3 DNA reads TGTGCCAGCTCACCTAACCGGGACCGAGTATCCTACGAGCAGTACTTC. Protein: CASSPNRDRVSYEQYF.

This clone was counted a single time. This sequence joins TRBV27 and TRBJ2-3; TRBD1 or TRBD2 may be the D gene (5 bases each). The CDR3 loop spans 14 amino acids. Trimming removed 4 bases from V and 2 bases from J, with 10 bases in between. CDR1 MNHEY and CDR2 SMNVEV come from the germline V gene (reference sequence). CDR3 loop: CASSYNGATDTQYF. CDR3 coding DNA: TGTGCCAGCAGTTACAACGGGGCCACAGATACGCAGTATTTT.

The chain recombines TRBV25-1 with TRBJ1-5; possible D gene TRBD1, 6 bases. The CDR3 is made up of 15 amino acids. V shed 5 bases and J shed 2 bases, with 13 bases lying between them. Germline CDR1 MGHDK, CDR2 SYGVNS. CDR3 nucleotide sequence: TGTGCCAGCAGTCGAACAGGGTACGGCAATCAGCCCCAGCATTTT. Amino acids: CASSRTGYGNQPQHF.